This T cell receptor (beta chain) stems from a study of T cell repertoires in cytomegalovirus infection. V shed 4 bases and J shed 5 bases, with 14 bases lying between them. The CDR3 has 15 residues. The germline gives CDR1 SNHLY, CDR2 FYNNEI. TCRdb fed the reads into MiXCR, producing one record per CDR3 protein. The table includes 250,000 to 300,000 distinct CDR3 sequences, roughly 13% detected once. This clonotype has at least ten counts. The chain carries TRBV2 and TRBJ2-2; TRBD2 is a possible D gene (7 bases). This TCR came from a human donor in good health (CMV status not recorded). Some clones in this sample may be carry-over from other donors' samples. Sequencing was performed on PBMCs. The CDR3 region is CASSGRRGPTGELFF. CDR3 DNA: TGTGCCAGCAGTGGCAGGCGGGGGCCTACCGGGGAGCTGTTTTTT.